This TCR beta chain is from a study of blood T cells in healthy people across ages. Through a sample-barcoded 5' primer and a J-beta primer mix, a second PCR was run for roughly 6 to 12 cycles. From the 5' RACE reads, TCRdb called clonotypes with MiXCR, one entry per CDR3 protein. The sample records 650,000 or so distinct CDR3 sequences, over 40% being singletons. This clonotype was detected many times. The junction had 7 bases not matched to a gene; V was cut back by 3 bases and J by 4 bases. Germline V gives CDR1 SGHRS, CDR2 YFSETQ. The CDR3 loop spans 14 amino acids. This chain joins TRBV5-1 and TRBJ2-7; 7 bases are shared with TRBD1. This sequence was found in a woman older than 75 in good health. Sequencing was performed on blood. The CDR3 DNA reads TGCGCCAGCAGCTCCGGACAGGTGAGATACGAGCAGTACTTC. Its translation: CASSSGQVRYEQYF.